The present T cell receptor beta chain was sequenced within a study of radiation and T cells in renal cell carcinoma. The CDR3 is made up of 15 amino acids. In germline, CDR1 is SGHTA, CDR2 FQGNSA. Trimming removed 5 bases from V and 2 bases from J, with 13 bases in between. This table comes from immunoSEQ multiplex PCR, and its TCRdb copy is limited to in-frame clones, with some not included. Here the sample spans over 90,000 clones, 65% to 90% being singletons. This clone was seen just once. Its antigen is as yet unknown. Regarding the study as a whole: In blood, top tumor clones expanded by 2 weeks, shrinking by 4. Without pretreatment biopsies, baseline tumor clonotype presence was undetermined.

The time point denotes: blood 4 weeks post-SBRT, at nephrectomy. Specified treatment: 15 Gy SBRT to primary tumor, nephrectomy 4 weeks later. Nephrectomy followed 15 Gy stereotactic body radiation by 4 weeks. The tumor was a clear cell renal cell carcinoma. V usage is TRBV7-2 and J usage is TRBJ1-5; D might be TRBD1 (5 bases). The clonotype originates from a man aged 60-69 years with renal cell carcinoma. The sequencing here drew on blood, taken from a patient whose treatment included radiotherapy and nephrectomy. CDR3 DNA sequence: TGTGCCAGCAGCGCCACCAGGGCGGGCAATCAGCCCCAGCATTTT. It encodes CASSATRAGNQPQHF.